These 32 T cell receptor beta chains came from one sample sequenced in a study of blood T cell repertoires in COVID-19. Data came from immunoSEQ multiplex PCR; TCRdb stores just in-frame clones and leaves some out. The table has more than 150,000 clones, roughly 90% seen once. The sample taken for sequencing was PBMCs or T cells enriched from blood (not recorded which). All receptors derive from a woman aged 45 to 65 who had recovered from COVID-19.

V is TRBV3-1 (or the pseudogene TRBV3-2) and J is TRBJ1-1; D possibly corresponds to TRBD1 (5 bases). The CDR3 is 12 residues long. Germline values: CDR1 LGHDT, CDR2 YNNKEL (reference sequence). V was cut by 4 bases and J by 10 bases, with 13 bases left in between. CDR3 in DNA: TGTGCCAGCAGCCCCTTTAACGGGGGAGCTTTCTTT. It yields the protein CASSPFNGGAFF.

This rearrangement joins TRBV29-1 to TRBJ1-5; D perhaps matches TRBD1 (5 bases). The germline gives CDR1 SQVTM, CDR2 ANQGSEA. The ends were cut back, 3 bases at V and 6 bases at J, with 12 bases in the middle. The CDR3 has 13 amino acids. The CDR3 is CSVDAGGGQPQHF. The CDR3 nucleotides read TGCAGCGTTGACGCCGGGGGAGGTCAGCCCCAGCATTTT.

The rearrangement joins TRBV11-2 to TRBJ2-1; D perhaps matches TRBD2 (6 bases). Trimming stripped 0 bases from V and 2 bases from J, with 11 bases between. The CDR3 runs to 16 residues. CDR1 and CDR2 from the germline V gene are SGHAT and FQNNGV. The CDR3 coding sequence is TGTGCCAGCAGCTTAGAAGGGACTCTTGCCTACAATGAGCAGTTCTTC. Protein sequence: CASSLEGTLAYNEQFF.

Written as DNA, the CDR3 is TGTGCCAGCAGCCCCCAGACAGCTGGGAACTCTGGAAACACCATATATTTT. Its protein is CASSPQTAGNSGNTIYF. The gene calls are TRBV7-2 and TRBJ1-3; tentatively, D is TRBD1 (5 bases). In germline, CDR1 is SGHTA, CDR2 FQGNSA. V lost 5 bases, J lost 0 bases, and 17 bases lay in between. The CDR3 totals 17 residues.

The chain carries TRBV5-1 and TRBJ2-5; D remains unclear. V gave up 1 base and J gave up 5 bases, with 6 bases separating them. Germline V CDR1 and CDR2: SGHRS, YFSETQ. The CDR3 is made up of 12 amino acids. The CDR3 spells CASSLFGETQYF. The DNA of the CDR3 is TGCGCCAGCAGCTTGTTCGGGGAGACCCAGTACTTC.

The chain couples TRBV5-1 to TRBJ1-3, with D tentatively TRBD1 (5 bases). V was clipped by 2 bases and J by 4 bases, with 19 bases between them. The CDR3 totals 17 residues. CDR1 and CDR2 from the germline V gene are SGHRS and YFSETQ. This CDR3 is CASSLTPTANTGNTIYF. The CDR3 DNA reads as TGCGCCAGCAGCTTAACCCCGACAGCAAACACGGGAAACACCATATATTTT. Combining the CDR3 with reference TRBV5-1 and TRBJ1-3 gives the whole variable domain KAGVTQTPRYLIKTRGQQVTLSCSPISGHRSVSWYQQTPGQGLQFLFEYFSETQRNKGNFPGRFSGRQFSNSRSEMNVSTLELGDSALYLCASSLTPTANTGNTIYFGEGSWLTVV.

V usage is TRBV5-4 and J usage is TRBJ2-1, with 12 bases lining up with TRBD2. With 4 bases clipped from V and 7 bases from J, the junction kept 12 bases outside the gene matches. There are 17 residues in the CDR3. CDR1 and CDR2 from the germline V gene are SGHNT and YYREEE (reference sequence). The CDR3 is CASSRGVLGLAGNEQFF. The DNA for the CDR3 is TGTGCCAGCAGCCGCGGGGTGTTAGGACTAGCGGGGAATGAGCAGTTCTTC.

In regard to this clone: The junction does not match germline at one end; this may be a read error. J is TRBJ1-1 and V is TRBV18, with TRBD1 matching 9 bases. Germline CDR1 KGHSH, CDR2 LQKENI. The CDR3 covers 11 residues. CDR3 residues: CASSLDRGGVF. The CDR3 DNA reads as TGTGCCAGCTCACTCGACAGGGGGGGAGTCTTT.

This chain joins TRBV30 and TRBJ2-4; 7 bases fit TRBD2. The V and J ends lost 2 bases and 6 bases, in that order; junction bases with no gene match: 4. The germline V gene has CDR1 GTSNPN and CDR2 SVGIG (reference sequence). CDR3 length: 13 residues. CDR3 nucleotides: TGTGCCTGGAGTCTCGCTAGCGGAAACATTCAGTACTTC. Translating gives CAWSLASGNIQYF.

This clone was counted between two and nine times. The genes are TRBV5-6 and TRBJ2-1; TRBD1 agrees at 8 bases. V lost 4 bases to trimming and J lost 7 bases; unmatched junction nucleotides: 10. Germline loops: CDR1 SGHDT, CDR2 YYEEEE. The CDR3 is made up of 15 amino acids. The CDR3 DNA follows: TGTGCCAGCAGCCACGGACAGGGAACGTTGAATGAGCAGTTCTTC. Its protein is CASSHGQGTLNEQFF.

This clone was found once. This chain uses TRBV4-2 with TRBJ2-1, with 13 bases that match TRBD2. In germline, CDR1 is LGHNA, CDR2 YNFKEQ. The CDR3 is 17 amino acids. Losses at the gene ends were 4 bases for V and 5 bases for J; bases not matched to a gene: 8. The CDR3 here is CASSLTPGLAGHNEQFF. Here the CDR3 DNA reads TGTGCCAGCAGCCTCACACCGGGACTAGCGGGGCACAATGAGCAGTTCTTC.

The chain recombines TRBV28 with TRBJ2-7, with D perhaps TRBD1 (5 bases). CDR3 length: 13 residues. Germline V gene sequence: CDR1 MDHEN, CDR2 SYDVKM. V dropped 5 bases and J dropped 6 bases, with 14 bases sitting between them. In DNA, the CDR3 is TGTGCCAGCAGTAGGGGTGGGGCGCGCGAGCAGTACTTC. Protein sequence: CASSRGGAREQYF. Full variable domain (remainder filled in from reference TRBV28 and TRBJ2-7): DVKVTQSSRYLVKRTGEKVFLECVQDMDHENMFWYRQDPGLGLRLIYFSYDVKMKEKGDIPEGYSVSREKKERFSLILESASTNQTSMYLCASSRGGAREQYFGPGTRLTVT.

The chain has TRBV7-2 and TRBJ2-1, with TRBD2 matching 8 bases. This CDR3 has 15 residues. J lost 7 bases, V lost 6 bases, and 11 bases had no gene match. The germline CDR1 and CDR2 sequences are SGHTA and FQGNSA. CDR3 sequence reads: CASSSGLAVGNEQFF. The CDR3 bases are TGTGCCAGCAGTTCCGGACTAGCCGTTGGTAATGAGCAGTTCTTC. Full variable domain (missing parts from reference TRBV7-2 and TRBJ2-1): GAGVSQSPSNKVTEKGKDVELRCDPISGHTALYWYRQSLGQGLEFLIYFQGNSAPDKSGLPSDRFSAERTGGSVSTLTIQRTQQEDSAVYLCASSSGLAVGNEQFFGPGTRLTVL.

The chain links TRBV4-2 to TRBJ2-7; 9 bases are shared with TRBD2. CDR1 and CDR2 (germline): LGHNA, YNFKEQ. The CDR3 spans 15 residues. The V and J ends lost 1 base and 4 bases, in that order; junction bases with no gene match: 5. The CDR3 DNA is TGTGCCAGCAGCCAAGGGGCGGGAGGGATTTACGAGCAGTACTTC. Protein sequence: CASSQGAGGIYEQYF.

V gene TRBV29-1 combines with J gene TRBJ2-1, with 11 bases fitting TRBD2. Germline V gene lookup returns CDR1 SQVTM and CDR2 ANQGSEA. The CDR3 runs 13 residues. V lost 7 bases to trimming and J lost 4 bases; unmatched junction nucleotides: 3. The CDR3 DNA follows: TGCAGCGCCGGGACTAGCGGTTACAATGAGCAGTTCTTC. Protein product: CSAGTSGYNEQFF.

The chain combines TRBV19 with TRBJ1-6; 8 bases fit TRBD1. This CDR3 has 18 amino acids. Losses at the gene ends were 1 base for V and 7 bases for J; bases not matched to a gene: 12. Germline V gives CDR1 LNHDA, CDR2 SQIVND (reference sequence). This CDR3 is CASSIAGIRQGWNSPLHF. The CDR3 bases are TGTGCCAGTAGTATAGCAGGAATTAGACAGGGGTGGAATTCACCCCTCCACTTT.

The chain uses TRBV9 and TRBJ1-1; D remains unclear. The CDR3 runs 13 residues. V dropped 4 bases and J dropped 4 bases, with 11 bases sitting between them. Germline V gene lookup returns CDR1 SGDLS and CDR2 YYNGEE. The DNA for the CDR3 is TGTGCCAGCAGCCGAGGGCCTAGCACTGAAGCTTTCTTT. Translating it yields CASSRGPSTEAFF.

The chain joins TRBV28 to TRBJ2-3; tentatively, D is TRBD2 (7 bases). CDR1 is MDHEN and CDR2 is SYDVKM in the germline V gene. V lost 0 bases, J lost 5 bases, and 15 bases lay in between. The CDR3 has 16 amino acids. CDR3: CASSLWGGQGQDTQYF. The CDR3 nucleotides are TGTGCCAGCAGTTTATGGGGGGGGCAGGGGCAAGATACGCAGTATTTT.

The chain combines TRBV12-3 or TRBV12-4 with TRBJ2-1; D is perhaps TRBD1 (5 bases). The V and J ends lost 5 bases and 10 bases respectively, with 12 bases between them. The CDR3 sequence is 12 residues long. The chain's CDR3 is CASSPDRIEQFF. The CDR3 DNA reads TGTGCCAGCAGTCCTGACAGAATCGAGCAGTTCTTC.

The V and J genes are TRBV3-1 (or the pseudogene TRBV3-2) and TRBJ2-1; TRBD2 matches 13 bases. Per the germline V gene, CDR1 is LGHDT and CDR2 is YNNKEL (reference sequence). The ends lost 3 bases at V and 9 bases at J; junction bases unmatched: 5. This CDR3 is built from 15 residues. This CDR3 reads CASSHTSGRDGEQFF. DNA for the CDR3: TGTGCCAGCAGCCATACTAGCGGGAGGGACGGTGAGCAGTTCTTC.

The chain employs TRBV7-2 and TRBJ2-1; 7 nucleotides align to TRBD1. The J segment lost 0 bases and the V segment lost 1 base, leaving 9 bases of the junction unmatched. CDR1 SGHTA and CDR2 FQGNSA come from the germline V gene. CDR3 length equals 18 residues. The chain's CDR3 is CASSLVSGQPRSYNEQFF. The CDR3 DNA sequence: TGTGCCAGCAGCTTAGTGTCGGGACAGCCCCGCTCCTACAATGAGCAGTTCTTC.

This chain connects TRBV5-8 to TRBJ1-5, with 8 bases aligning to TRBD1. CDR1 SGHTS and CDR2 YDEGEE come from the germline V gene. The CDR3 has 17 amino acids. With V trimmed by 1 base and J by 2 bases, 8 bases remained unmatched. Here the CDR3 DNA reads TGTGCCAGCAGCTTGTGGTCAGGGGGCTCGGGCAATCAGCCCCAGCATTTT. This encodes CASSLWSGGSGNQPQHF.

This chain connects TRBV11-2 to TRBJ2-7, with 7 bases lining up with TRBD1. Per germline, CDR1 SGHAT and CDR2 FQNNGV. V shed 1 base and J 3 bases; nucleotides not matched to a gene: 3. The CDR3 runs 14 residues. The CDR3 is CASSLVQGNYEQYF. In DNA form, the CDR3 reads TGTGCCAGCAGCTTAGTACAGGGGAACTACGAGCAGTACTTC.

The chain couples TRBV10-2 to TRBJ1-3, with TRBD1 matching 7 bases. The CDR3 covers 15 residues. CDR1 is WSHSY and CDR2 is SAAADI in the germline V gene. V lost 6 bases and J lost 0; bases outside the gene matches: 5. CDR3 nucleotide sequence: TGCGCCAGCAGAAAGGGACAGCTCTCTGGAAACACCATATATTTT. This translates into CASRKGQLSGNTIYF.

The rearrangement links TRBV28 to TRBJ1-1, with TRBD1 matching 8 bases. The junction had 4 bases not matched to a gene; V was cut back by 7 bases and J by 3 bases. This CDR3 spans 13 amino acids. Germline CDR1 and CDR2: MDHEN and SYDVKM. CDR3 nucleotide sequence: TGTGCCAGCACTCAGACAGGGGACACTGAAGCTTTCTTT. This sequence encodes CASTQTGDTEAFF.

This clone was detected only once. V gene TRBV28 combines with J gene TRBJ1-2; no definite D call. The germline gives CDR1 MDHEN, CDR2 SYDVKM. The ends were cut back, 1 base at V and 6 bases at J, with 15 bases in the middle. This CDR3 comprises 15 residues. CDR3 protein: CASSLLDLTGNGYTF. DNA of the CDR3: TGTGCCAGCAGTTTATTGGACCTCACCGGGAATGGCTACACCTTC.

This clone was detected only once. The chain links TRBV2 to TRBJ2-3; no definite D call. V dropped 7 bases and J dropped 2 bases, with 13 bases sitting between them. CDR3 length: 14 amino acids. Germline assignment: CDR1 SNHLY and CDR2 FYNNEI. The CDR3, as DNA: TGTGCCAGCAAAGTGTCGGTTGCCACAGATACGCAGTATTTT. Amino acids: CASKVSVATDTQYF.

This clone occurred a few times. The chain uses TRBV20-1 and TRBJ2-5; a possible D gene is TRBD2 (5 bases). Trimming cost V 3 bases and J 5 bases, with 10 bases left between them. The germline CDR1 and CDR2 sequences are DFQATT and SNEGSKA (reference sequence). This CDR3 contains 12 residues. CDR3 region: CSASVARETQYF. CDR3 coding DNA: TGCAGTGCTAGTGTAGCGCGGGAGACCCAGTACTTC.

This clone appeared a few times. The chain couples TRBV2 to TRBJ1-1; 11 nucleotides align to TRBD1. CDR1 and CDR2 (germline): SNHLY, FYNNEI. V gave up 2 bases and J gave up 6 bases; unmatched junction bases: 11. The CDR3 has 17 residues. DNA of the CDR3: TGTGCCAGCAGTGAAATAAGTGGGACAGGGGGTTACGCTGAAGCTTTCTTT. It specifies CASSEISGTGGYAEAFF. Filled out from reference TRBV2 and TRBJ1-1, the complete variable domain reads EPEVTQTPSHQVTQMGQEVILRCVPISNHLYFYWYRQILGQKVEFLVSFYNNEISEKSEIFDDQFSVERPDGSNFTLKIRSTKLEDSAMYFCASSEISGTGGYAEAFFGQGTRLTVV.

The chain has TRBV10-3 and TRBJ1-2; D is perhaps TRBD1 (6 bases). The germline V gene encodes CDR1 ENHRY and CDR2 SYGVKD. There are 12 residues in the CDR3. V lost 11 bases to trimming and J lost 5 bases, with 15 bases between them. CDR3 sequence (DNA): TGTGCCTCCGGGGGGCCCCTATATGGCTACACCTTC. This encodes CASGGPLYGYTF.

The CDR3: CASSLLAGPYNEQFF. CDR3 DNA sequence: TGCGCCAGCAGCTTACTAGCGGGGCCCTACAATGAGCAGTTCTTC. This chain connects TRBV5-1 to TRBJ2-1; 10 positions agree with TRBD2. The CDR3 is 15 amino acids. J gave up 2 bases and V 2 bases, and 1 base lay outside the gene matches. CDR1 and CDR2 (germline): SGHRS, YFSETQ.

This clone appeared once. The CDR3 reads CASSSWTLQVGDTQYF. CDR3 nucleotides: TGTGCCAGCAGCTCTTGGACTCTCCAAGTCGGAGATACGCAGTATTTT. The rearrangement joins TRBV7-8 to TRBJ2-3; a weak D match, TRBD2 (5 bases). The CDR3 has 16 residues. CDR1 is SGHVS, CDR2 FQNEAQ, per germline. Trimming left V 4 bases short and J 5 bases short, with 19 bases between.